The 23 T cell receptor beta chains listed next were all sequenced from one sample in a study of graft-versus-host responses after intestinal transplantation. Their target antigens are unknown. Data came from immunoSEQ multiplex PCR; TCRdb stores just in-frame clones and leaves some out. The table has roughly 120,000 clones, just under 95% seen once. The sequencing used unstimulated CD8+ T cells sorted from spleen or lymph node cells, collected before transplant. All receptors come from a human donor who was the organ donor for an intestinal transplant.

DNA of the CDR3: TGCGCCAGCAGTAACCCCGGTCGGACTAGCGGGTACAATGAGCAGTTCTTC. This encodes CASSNPGRTSGYNEQFF. The V gene is TRBV10-2, the J gene TRBJ2-1; 11 nucleotides align to TRBD2. Germline V gives CDR1 WSHSY, CDR2 SAAADI. The CDR3 loop spans 17 amino acids. Unmatched junction bases numbered 10, after V lost 5 bases and J lost 4 bases.

This rearrangement joins TRBV28 to TRBJ2-7; D is unresolved. Germline V CDR1 and CDR2: MDHEN, SYDVKM. Trimming took off 3 bases at V and 4 bases at J, with 10 bases between the two ends. The CDR3 is 13 amino acids. This chain's CDR3 is CASSFNYLYEQYF. The CDR3 nucleotides read TGTGCCAGCAGTTTTAACTACCTTTACGAGCAGTACTTC. The entire variable domain, with the rest obtained from reference TRBV28 and TRBJ2-7, is as follows: DVKVTQSSRYLVKRTGEKVFLECVQDMDHENMFWYRQDPGLGLRLIYFSYDVKMKEKGDIPEGYSVSREKKERFSLILESASTNQTSMYLCASSFNYLYEQYFGPGTRLTVT.

This clone has only one observation. The chain uses TRBV29-1 and TRBJ2-7, with TRBD1 matching over 7 bases. The CDR3 contains 14 residues. Germline V gene lookup returns CDR1 SQVTM and CDR2 ANQGSEA. V was clipped by 4 bases and J by 6 bases; unmatched bases: 12. The CDR3 DNA sequence: TGCAGCGTTGCCCCCCCGGACAGGACGGGCGAGCAGTACTTC. It encodes CSVAPPDRTGEQYF.

The genes are TRBV7-6 and TRBJ2-7; D not certain. CDR1 SGHVS and CDR2 FNYEAQ come from the germline V gene. V lost 5 bases, J lost 0 bases, and 14 bases lay in between. There are 15 residues in the CDR3. In nucleotides, the CDR3 is TGTGCCAGCAGCCCCCTCTACGCGGCCTCCTACGAGCAGTACTTC. It encodes CASSPLYAASYEQYF.

This sequence joins TRBV7-9 and TRBJ1-3; the D is unclear. V shed 4 bases and J shed 0 bases, with 10 bases lying between them. The CDR3 runs 15 residues. Germline V gene sequence: CDR1 SEHNR, CDR2 FQNEAQ (reference sequence). CDR3 region: CASSSRIFSGNTIYF. The CDR3 DNA sequence: TGTGCCAGCAGCTCAAGGATATTCTCTGGAAACACCATATATTTT.

For this clone: Other DNA sequences in this sample translate to the same CDR3. The chain employs TRBV27 and TRBJ2-2; D possibly matches TRBD1 or TRBD2 (5 bases each). V was clipped by 5 bases and J by 8 bases, with 6 bases between them. There are 11 residues in the CDR3. Germline CDR1 and CDR2: MNHEY and SMNVEV (reference sequence). CDR3 protein: CASSGGGELFF. DNA for the CDR3: TGTGCCAGCAGTGGGGGTGGGGAGCTGTTTTTT.

This rearrangement joins TRBV4-3 to TRBJ1-1; the D is unclear. This CDR3 is built from 13 residues. CDR1 LGHNA and CDR2 YSLEER come from the germline V gene. V was cut by 4 bases and J by 0 bases, with 6 bases left in between. Here the CDR3 DNA reads TGCGCCAGCAGCCCCCTCATGAACACTGAAGCTTTCTTT. Translation gives CASSPLMNTEAFF.

The chain recombines TRBV19 with TRBJ2-7, with a tentative D call TRBD2 (5 bases). Trimming took 5 bases from V and 4 from J, leaving 6 bases between them. The CDR3 is 11 amino acids. In germline, CDR1 is LNHDA, CDR2 SQIVND (reference sequence). The CDR3, as DNA: TGTGCCAGTAGTCCGGGGTACGAGCAGTACTTC. Residues: CASSPGYEQYF. The entire variable domain, with the rest obtained from reference TRBV19 and TRBJ2-7, is as follows: DGGITQSPKYLFRKEGQNVTLSCEQNLNHDAMYWYRQDPGQGLRLIYYSQIVNDFQKGDIAEGYSVSREKKESFPLTVTSAQKNPTAFYLCASSPGYEQYFGPGTRLTVT.

The CDR3 sequence: CASSLSTRNEQFF. In nucleotides, the CDR3 is TGTGCCAGCAGTTTATCCACTAGGAATGAGCAGTTCTTC. This chain uses TRBV27 with TRBJ2-1; possible D gene TRBD2, 5 bases. Germline loops: CDR1 MNHEY, CDR2 SMNVEV (reference sequence). CDR3 size: 13 residues. Trimming removed 0 bases from V and 7 bases from J, with 7 bases in between.

The chain employs TRBV5-5 and TRBJ2-1; D is undetermined. CDR1 and CDR2 from the germline V gene are SGHKS and YYEKEE (reference sequence). This CDR3 has 14 amino acids. V was trimmed by 7 bases and J by 8 bases, leaving 19 bases between them. DNA of the CDR3: TGTGCCAGCCGCCGGGCGCCCGTTTGGGATGAGCAGTTCTTC. Translated: CASRRAPVWDEQFF.

The chain links TRBV9 to TRBJ2-6, with D possibly matching TRBD1 (5 bases). Looked up from germline, CDR1 is SGDLS and CDR2 is YYNGEE. The CDR3 sequence is 14 residues long. Trimming shortened V by 4 bases and J by 1 base, and 6 bases separated the two germline ends. The CDR3 DNA reads as TGTGCCAGCAGCCCAGGGTCTGGGGCCAACGTCCTGACTTTC. It is translated as CASSPGSGANVLTF.

On this clone: Sequence at one end of the junction differs from germline and may be a read error. The chain couples TRBV7-7 to TRBJ2-5; weak D call: TRBD2 (5 bases). The germline gives CDR1 SSHAT, CDR2 FNYEAQ (reference sequence). CDR3 length: 13 residues. CDR3 amino acids: CASSSLRGETQYF. The CDR3 DNA reads as TGTGCTAGCAGCTCCCTCCGAGGGGAGACCCAGTACTTC.

This chain joins TRBV4-1 and TRBJ2-7; no clear D. Looked up from germline, CDR1 is MGHRA and CDR2 is YSYEKL. V lost 8 bases to trimming and J lost 6 bases, with 14 bases between them. The CDR3 contains 12 residues. The CDR3 reads CASGAGFGEQYF. DNA for the CDR3: TGCGCCAGCGGAGCTGGCTTCGGCGAGCAGTACTTC.

In the case of this clone: One end of the junction fails to match germline, which may point to a read error. The chain carries TRBV29-1 and TRBJ2-1, with no clear D. Germline-derived CDR1 and CDR2 are SQVTM and ANQGSEA. This CDR3 is 14 amino acids long. CDR3 residues: CSAPESEHYNEQLF. The CDR3 DNA follows: TGCAGCGCCCCCGAGTCTGAACACTACAATGAGCAGCTCTTC.

This chain links TRBV7-8 with TRBJ2-5, with TRBD2 matching 11 bases. The CDR3 is made up of 13 amino acids. V shed 6 bases and J 5 bases; nucleotides not matched to a gene: 2. Germline-derived CDR1 and CDR2 are SGHVS and FQNEAQ. CDR3 region: CASRLAGDETQYF. For the CDR3, the DNA is TGTGCCAGCAGACTAGCGGGAGATGAGACCCAGTACTTC.

The rearrangement uses TRBV30 and TRBJ2-1, with 7 bases matching TRBD1. Germline CDR1 is GTSNPN and CDR2 is SVGIG (reference sequence). The CDR3 length is 14 residues. The J segment lost 8 bases and the V segment lost 5 bases, leaving 12 bases of the junction unmatched. The CDR3 here is CAWATGRRSDEQFF. CDR3 DNA sequence: TGTGCCTGGGCGACAGGGAGAAGGTCCGATGAGCAGTTCTTC.

This chain uses TRBV11-2 with TRBJ2-2, with 7 bases matching TRBD2. Germline V gene sequence: CDR1 SGHAT, CDR2 FQNNGV. The CDR3 sequence is 15 residues long. The V segment lost 0 bases and the J segment 7 bases; nucleotides outside the gene matches: 5. CDR3 sequence reads: CASSLEREIVGELFF. The CDR3 coding sequence is TGTGCCAGCAGCTTAGAGCGGGAGATAGTCGGGGAGCTGTTTTTT.

The chain couples TRBV13 to TRBJ1-2, with D perhaps matching TRBD1 (6 bases). The CDR3 runs to 12 residues. V dropped 5 bases and J dropped 7 bases, with 11 bases sitting between them. The germline V gene encodes CDR1 PRHDT and CDR2 FYEKMQ (reference sequence). In DNA form, the CDR3 reads TGTGCCAGCAGCGTGGACAGAGCTGGCTACACCTTC. Protein product: CASSVDRAGYTF.

The chain joins TRBV4-1 to TRBJ2-3; D not resolved. This CDR3 has 14 amino acids. Per the germline V gene, CDR1 is MGHRA and CDR2 is YSYEKL. Trimming shortened V by 1 base and J by 2 bases, and 7 bases separated the two germline ends. CDR3 DNA sequence: TGCGCCAGCAGCCAAGGAGATTTCACAGATACGCAGTATTTT. Residues: CASSQGDFTDTQYF.

As regards this clone: Germline and junction disagree at one end, which may indicate a read error. This sequence joins TRBV7-7 and TRBJ2-1, with 10 bases that match TRBD2. Germline V gene data show CDR1 as SSHAT and CDR2 as FNYEAQ (reference sequence). The CDR3 spans 16 residues. The CDR3 is CASSLTPTSGYNEQFF. Here the CDR3 DNA reads TGTGCTAGCAGCCTAACTCCGACTAGCGGGTACAATGAGCAGTTCTTC.

This chain joins TRBV6-5 and TRBJ1-1; D is unclear. Germline V lookup: CDR1 MNHEY, CDR2 SVGAGI. CDR3 length equals 14 residues. The V end lost 0 bases, the J end lost 6 bases, and 11 bases lay between the germline ends. CDR3 coding DNA: TGTGCCAGCAGTTACTCGAGGCGCCCCTCTGAAGCTTTCTTT. Protein sequence: CASSYSRRPSEAFF.

The CDR3, as DNA: TGTGCCAGCAGCTTCTACAGGGGGCTCCCCGGGGAGCTGTTTTTT. It codes for CASSFYRGLPGELFF. The chain links TRBV7-8 to TRBJ2-2; 9 bases match TRBD1. The CDR3 has 15 residues. J gave up 6 bases and V 3 bases, and 5 bases lay outside the gene matches. Germline V gene data show CDR1 as SGHVS and CDR2 as FQNEAQ. Filled out from reference TRBV7-8 and TRBJ2-2, the complete variable domain reads GAGVSQSPRYKVAKRGQDVALRCDPISGHVSLFWYQQALGQGPEFLTYFQNEAQLDKSGLPSDRFFAERPEGSVSTLKIQRTQQEDSAVYLCASSFYRGLPGELFFGEGSRLTVL.

The rearrangement uses TRBV27 and TRBJ1-1; 9 nucleotides match TRBD1. V shed 1 base, J shed 7 bases, and the junction held 10 bases outside the gene matches. The CDR3 runs to 16 residues. Germline CDR1 and CDR2: MNHEY and SMNVEV (reference sequence). This chain's CDR3 is CASSLLGQGPMDEAFF. The CDR3, as DNA: TGTGCCAGCAGTTTATTGGGACAGGGTCCAATGGATGAAGCTTTCTTT.